The 28 T cell receptor beta chains reported below all come from one sample, sequenced in a study of a mutant IDH1 vaccine in newly diagnosed glioma. Method: immunoSEQ multiplex PCR; TCRdb's copy keeps in-frame clones and lacks some. The table lists about 60,000 clones, 84% of them singletons. These TCRs are of unknown antigen specificity. Time point: week 35, safety follow-up. The vaccine gave 300 ug of a 20-mer mutant IDH1 peptide subcutaneously per dose. The material sequenced was PBMCs, taken from a glioma patient whose treatment included an IDH1 peptide vaccine. These receptors all come from a man aged 30 to 39 with glioma.

The rearrangement joins TRBV11-2 to TRBJ2-7, with D perhaps being TRBD1 or TRBD2 (5 bases each). V was shortened by 1 base and J by 2 bases, with 15 bases between the two germline ends. This CDR3 contains 16 residues. Germline V gives CDR1 SGHAT, CDR2 FQNNGV. The CDR3 DNA sequence: TGTGCCAGCAGCTTAGGGGCTTGGGGGTCAGCCTACGAGCAGTACTTC. This gives the protein CASSLGAWGSAYEQYF.

As DNA, the CDR3 is TGTGCCAGCAGCTTAGGGGGGGACAGGTTTATTGAGCAGTTCTTC. This sequence encodes CASSLGGDRFIEQFF. This chain links TRBV7-6 with TRBJ2-1; 8 nucleotides agree with TRBD1. The CDR3 extends over 15 amino acids. Germline assignment: CDR1 SGHVS and CDR2 FNYEAQ. The trim removed 1 base at V and 9 bases at J, leaving 8 bases unmatched.

CDR3 amino acids: CASSHGTVLRDEQFF. CDR3 DNA sequence: TGTGCCAGCTCGCACGGGACAGTCCTAAGGGATGAGCAGTTCTTC. This sequence joins TRBV18 and TRBJ2-1, with 7 nucleotides matching TRBD1. CDR1 is KGHSH, CDR2 LQKENI, per germline. This CDR3 has 15 residues. V was pared by 6 bases and J by 8 bases, with 13 bases of the junction left unmatched.

This chain joins TRBV5-6 and TRBJ2-4, with D unclear. V lost 4 bases and J lost 2, with 4 bases in between. There are 12 residues in the CDR3. From germline, CDR1 is SGHDT and CDR2 YYEEEE. CDR3 loop: CASSRTKNIQYF. CDR3 DNA: TGTGCCAGCAGCCGCACCAAAAACATTCAGTACTTC.

The chain employs TRBV28 and TRBJ2-2; D gene unclear. Germline loops: CDR1 MDHEN, CDR2 SYDVKM. The CDR3 has 12 residues. With 1 base removed from V and 8 bases from J, the gap between germline ends came to 5 bases. As DNA, the CDR3 is TGTGCCAGCAGTTTATCCGCGGGGGAGCTGTTTTTT. It encodes CASSLSAGELFF.

The rearrangement uses TRBV9 and TRBJ1-3; TRBD1 is a possible D gene (5 bases). The germline V and J ends were trimmed by 4 bases and 1 base, with 15 bases remaining between them. This CDR3 contains 16 residues. Germline CDR1 SGDLS, CDR2 YYNGEE. This CDR3 reads CASSPTGKSSGNTIYF. In nucleotides, the CDR3 is TGTGCCAGCAGCCCAACAGGTAAATCGTCTGGAAACACCATATATTTT. The complete variable domain, with remaining parts taken from reference TRBV9 and TRBJ1-3, reads DSGVTQTPKHLITATGQRVTLRCSPRSGDLSVYWYQQSLDQGLQFLIQYYNGEERAKGNILERFSAQQFPDLHSELNLSSLELGDSALYFCASSPTGKSSGNTIYFGEGSWLTVV.

The V gene is TRBV19, the J gene TRBJ2-7; 7 bases agree with TRBD1. The ends lost 6 bases at V and 5 bases at J; junction bases unmatched: 13. This CDR3 comprises 15 residues. Germline V gene sequence: CDR1 LNHDA, CDR2 SQIVND (reference sequence). CDR3 sequence: CASSMSRQGMHEQYF. The CDR3 DNA is TGTGCCAGTAGCATGAGCCGACAGGGCATGCACGAGCAGTACTTC. The complete variable domain, with remaining parts taken from reference TRBV19 and TRBJ2-7, reads DGGITQSPKYLFRKEGQNVTLSCEQNLNHDAMYWYRQDPGQGLRLIYYSQIVNDFQKGDIAEGYSVSREKKESFPLTVTSAQKNPTAFYLCASSMSRQGMHEQYFGPGTRLTVT.

J is TRBJ1-2 and V is TRBV6-5; D gene unclear. V shed 8 bases and J shed 4 bases, with 11 bases lying between them. Looked up from germline, CDR1 is MNHEY and CDR2 is SVGAGI. The CDR3 sequence is 12 residues long. CDR3 region: CASLDTSYGYTF. The CDR3 DNA reads as TGTGCCAGCCTCGACACAAGCTATGGCTACACCTTC.

The gene calls are TRBV11-2 and TRBJ1-2, with D unclear. The V end lost 5 bases, the J end lost 1 base, and 17 bases lay between the germline ends. This CDR3 is built from 16 residues. CDR1 and CDR2 (germline): SGHAT, FQNNGV. The CDR3 bases are TGTGCCAGCAGCCCCGGTTTAGGGAATTTTAACTATGGCTACACCTTC. It is translated as CASSPGLGNFNYGYTF.

The chain couples TRBV7-9 to TRBJ2-7; 10 bases fit TRBD1. Per germline, CDR1 SEHNR and CDR2 FQNEAQ (reference sequence). This CDR3 spans 17 amino acids. V trimming: 1 base; J trimming: 6 bases; junction bases outside the gene matches: 12. CDR3 in DNA: TGTGCCAGCAGCTTAGGGATAAGTCGGACAGGGGGTCTCGAGCAGTACTTC. Amino acids: CASSLGISRTGGLEQYF.

J is TRBJ2-3 and V is TRBV6-1, with TRBD1 matching over 10 bases. Germline trimming cut 8 bases from V and 1 base from J; bases unmatched to any gene: 6. The V gene's germline CDR1 is MNHNS and CDR2 SASEGT. The CDR3 is 15 residues long. The CDR3 protein is CASPRQGARTDTQYF. The CDR3 DNA reads TGTGCCAGCCCCCGACAGGGGGCTCGCACAGATACGCAGTATTTT.

This clone was counted only a few times. CDR3 protein: CASSFGEDTEAFF. In nucleotides, the CDR3 is TGTGCCAGCAGTTTCGGGGAGGACACTGAAGCTTTCTTT. The J gene is TRBJ1-1, the V gene TRBV27, with D unclear. This CDR3 is 13 amino acids long. Trimming took 3 bases from V and 3 from J, leaving 8 bases between them. In germline, CDR1 is MNHEY, CDR2 SMNVEV (reference sequence).

The chain has TRBV7-9 and TRBJ2-3, with 7 bases fitting TRBD1. After removal of 3 bases from V and 0 bases from J, the junction contained 3 bases not matched to a gene. The CDR3 runs 15 residues. Germline V gene sequence: CDR1 SEHNR, CDR2 FQNEAQ (reference sequence). In nucleotides, the CDR3 is TGTGCCAGCAGCTTGAGGACAGGAAGCACAGATACGCAGTATTTT. It translates to CASSLRTGSTDTQYF.

The chain is built from TRBV29-1 and TRBJ2-2, with TRBD1 matching over 7 bases. The CDR3 is 15 amino acids. V trimming: 5 bases; J trimming: 1 base; junction bases outside the gene matches: 7. The germline V gene has CDR1 SQVTM and CDR2 ANQGSEA. The CDR3 DNA reads TGCAGCGTTCTAGGTCAGGGGGTGAACACCGGGGAGCTGTTTTTT. Its translation is CSVLGQGVNTGELFF.

The CDR3 DNA sequence: TGCGCCAGCAGCTTGGTCGGGGGACAGACCCTTCTCGTCCTGGAGCAGTACTTC. This gives the protein CASSLVGGQTLLVLEQYF. V is TRBV5-1 and J is TRBJ2-7, with D maybe TRBD1 (7 bases). The CDR3 covers 18 residues. The V and J ends lost 0 bases and 7 bases respectively, with 26 bases between them. In germline, CDR1 is SGHRS, CDR2 YFSETQ.

The chain couples TRBV6-4 to TRBJ2-3; TRBD2 aligns across 10 bases. CDR3 length: 15 residues. The germline V gene has CDR1 MRHNA and CDR2 SNTAGT. With 0 bases clipped from V and 4 bases from J, the junction kept 1 base outside the gene matches. The CDR3 region is CASSDSSGGPDTQYF. CDR3 bases: TGTGCCAGCAGTGACTCTAGCGGGGGGCCAGATACGCAGTATTTT.

V is TRBV29-1 and J is TRBJ1-1, with D maybe TRBD1 (6 bases). The CDR3 consists of 14 residues. In germline, CDR1 is SQVTM, CDR2 ANQGSEA. Trimming stripped 4 bases from V and 1 base from J, with 13 bases between. The CDR3: CSVVRDTENTEAFF. Here the CDR3 DNA reads TGCAGCGTTGTCCGGGACACCGAGAACACTGAAGCTTTCTTT. Based on the CDR3 plus reference TRBV29-1 and TRBJ1-1, the full variable domain is SAVISQKPSRDICQRGTSLTIQCQVDSQVTMMFWYRQQPGQSLTLIATANQGSEATYESGFVIDKFPISRPNLTFSTLTVSNMSPEDSSIYLCSVVRDTENTEAFFGQGTRLTVV.

The CDR3 is CASSPTPGSWVRNTEAFF. In nucleotides, the CDR3 is TGTGCCAGCAGCCCGACCCCTGGCTCGTGGGTTCGTAACACTGAAGCTTTCTTT. J is TRBJ1-1 and V is TRBV7-8; D unclear. V lost 5 bases and J 2 bases, leaving 24 bases between the germline ends. The CDR3 is 18 amino acids. Germline-derived CDR1 and CDR2 are SGHVS and FQNEAQ.

The rearrangement links TRBV27 to TRBJ1-1, with a weak D call TRBD1 (6 bases). Trimming shortened V by 7 bases and J by 5 bases, and 17 bases separated the two germline ends. Germline V gene lookup returns CDR1 MNHEY and CDR2 SMNVEV (reference sequence). This CDR3 spans 14 amino acids. The CDR3, as DNA: TGTGCCAGCACCCCACAGGGCTTGGGAACTGAAGCTTTCTTT. The encoded protein is CASTPQGLGTEAFF.

This chain connects TRBV29-1 to TRBJ1-1; 8 bases fit TRBD1. V shed 7 bases, J shed 4 bases, and the junction held 8 bases outside the gene matches. CDR1 and CDR2 (germline): SQVTM, ANQGSEA. The CDR3 contains 13 residues. The CDR3 nucleotides are TGCAGCGCCTTTGACAGGGGAGGCACTGAAGCTTTCTTT. Translating gives CSAFDRGGTEAFF.

This sequence joins TRBV25-1 and TRBJ1-3; D uncertain. The CDR3 loop spans 11 amino acids. The V and J ends lost 9 bases and 3 bases respectively, with 6 bases between them. Per the germline V gene, CDR1 is MGHDK and CDR2 is SYGVNS. CDR3 loop: CASTIGNTIYF. The CDR3, as DNA: TGTGCCAGTACGATTGGAAACACCATATATTTT.

The rearrangement joins TRBV19 to TRBJ2-5, with 11 bases fitting TRBD1. The trim removed 7 bases at V and 4 bases at J, leaving 5 bases unmatched. Germline CDR1 reads LNHDA; CDR2 reads SQIVND (reference sequence). The CDR3 has 14 residues. The CDR3 DNA reads TGTGCCAGTAACCCGGGACAGGGGGGAGAGACCCAGTACTTC. As protein: CASNPGQGGETQYF.

The V call is TRBV19, the J call TRBJ2-2; 7 bases are shared with TRBD2. Looked up from germline, CDR1 is LNHDA and CDR2 is SQIVND (reference sequence). The CDR3 spans 16 residues. V shed 7 bases, J shed 1 base, and the junction held 9 bases outside the gene matches. CDR3: CASTDTGLKNTGELFF. The DNA for the CDR3 is TGTGCCAGTACCGATACGGGACTAAAGAACACCGGGGAGCTGTTTTTT.

This chain links TRBV4-1 with TRBJ2-1, with 9 nucleotides matching TRBD2. The CDR3 totals 17 residues. In germline, CDR1 is MGHRA, CDR2 YSYEKL. Trimming cost V 0 bases and J 4 bases; bases outside gene matches: 7. This CDR3 reads CASSQDSGTSLYNEQFF. In nucleotides, the CDR3 is TGCGCCAGCAGCCAAGACTCCGGGACTAGCCTATACAATGAGCAGTTCTTC.

The sample holds one count of this clone. V usage is TRBV4-1 and J usage is TRBJ1-4; possibly TRBD1 for D (5 bases). V dropped 0 bases and J dropped 3 bases, with 14 bases sitting between them. The CDR3 consists of 17 residues. The germline V gene encodes CDR1 MGHRA and CDR2 YSYEKL. This CDR3 is CASSQDRGAGANEKLFF. In DNA, the CDR3 is TGCGCCAGCAGCCAAGATCGAGGGGCAGGAGCTAATGAAAAACTGTTTTTT.

This rearrangement joins TRBV7-9 to TRBJ1-1; D is perhaps TRBD1 (5 bases). V shed 5 bases and J shed 5 bases, with 24 bases lying between them. This CDR3 contains 17 residues. Germline values: CDR1 SEHNR, CDR2 FQNEAQ (reference sequence). CDR3 loop: CASSQRTGYFVVTEAFF. The CDR3 DNA sequence: TGTGCCAGCAGCCAAAGAACAGGATATTTTGTGGTGACTGAAGCTTTCTTT.

This rearrangement joins TRBV6-5 to TRBJ1-2; D gene uncertain. V shed 0 bases and J shed 4 bases, with 12 bases lying between them. This CDR3 spans 15 amino acids. Germline V gene sequence: CDR1 MNHEY, CDR2 SVGAGI. The chain's CDR3 is CASSYSKGAGYGYTF. The CDR3 DNA sequence: TGTGCCAGCAGTTACTCGAAGGGAGCTGGCTATGGCTACACCTTC.

This clone has just one count. The V and J genes are TRBV30 and TRBJ1-5, with TRBD1 matching over 9 bases. Trimming removed 2 bases from V and 4 bases from J; junction bases left unmatched: 9. Germline V lookup: CDR1 GTSNPN, CDR2 SVGIG (reference sequence). CDR3 length equals 16 residues. For the CDR3, the DNA is TGTGCCTGGAGTAAAGAAACAGGGGGCAAAAATCAGCCCCAGCATTTT. Protein sequence: CAWSKETGGKNQPQHF.